Following are 12 T cell receptor beta chains from one sample sequenced in a study of T cell changes during pregnancy in multiple sclerosis (dated by TCRdb to between 2017 and 2020). The receptor library was made with the immunoSEQ multiplex PCR assay. What TCRdb holds here is the immuneACCESS table cut down to in-frame rearrangements. Part of the clones is not present; checked against another copy, under half of the missing clones reflect an unresolved V gene, and the others are unexplained. Within this sample are tens of thousands of clones, with about nine tenths of them counted one time only. Around 0.75% of the sample comes from the top ten. The material was peripheral blood, obtained in the third trimester of pregnancy. The receptors come from a female donor in good health, enrolled as a control in a pregnancy study.

This sequence joins TRBV10-3 and TRBJ1-2, with D uncertain. In germline, CDR1 is ENHRY, CDR2 SYGVKD. V was shortened by 0 bases and J by 8 bases, with 16 bases between the two germline ends. The CDR3 is 15 residues long. CDR3 region: CAISESIGSPDGYTF. CDR3 bases: TGTGCCATCAGTGAGTCGATCGGGTCCCCAGACGGCTACACCTTC.

The chain is built from TRBV15 and TRBJ1-1; TRBD1 agrees at 7 bases. Looked up from germline, CDR1 is LNHNV and CDR2 is YYDKDF (reference sequence). Unmatched junction bases numbered 16, after V lost 5 bases and J lost 7 bases. The CDR3 covers 16 residues. CDR3 nucleotides: TGTGCCACCAGCCAGGCAAAGGGCTCATGGACAGGTGAAGCTTTCTTT. It encodes CATSQAKGSWTGEAFF.

This chain links TRBV27 with TRBJ2-1, with TRBD2 identical over 10 bases. The J segment lost 5 bases and the V segment lost 9 bases, leaving 19 bases of the junction unmatched. Germline V gene lookup returns CDR1 MNHEY and CDR2 SMNVEV (reference sequence). This CDR3 contains 18 residues. CDR3 loop: CARPEGASGSVGDNEQFF. The CDR3 DNA reads as TGTGCCAGACCCGAAGGGGCTAGCGGGAGTGTAGGGGACAATGAGCAGTTCTTC.

The chain combines TRBV11-3 with TRBJ2-1, with 7 bases matching TRBD2. Trimming at V came to 5 bases and at J to 8 bases, leaving 12 bases not matched to a gene. The CDR3 extends over 15 amino acids. Looked up from germline, CDR1 is SGHNT and CDR2 is YENEEA. CDR3 coding DNA: TGTGCCAGCAGCGCCACTAGCGCGTCTGGTTATGAGCAGTTCTTC. Amino acid sequence: CASSATSASGYEQFF. The complete variable domain, with remaining parts taken from reference TRBV11-3 and TRBJ2-1, reads EAGVVQSPRYKIIEKKQPVAFWCNPISGHNTLYWYLQNLGQGPELLIRYENEEAVDDSQLPKDRFSAERLKGVDSTLKIQPAELGDSAVYLCASSATSASGYEQFFGPGTRLTVL.

This clone was recorded once. The rearrangement uses TRBV5-8 and TRBJ1-3, with unresolved D. This CDR3 has 13 amino acids. V dropped 1 base and J dropped 11 bases, with 13 bases sitting between them. CDR1 SGHTS and CDR2 YDEGEE come from the germline V gene. This chain's CDR3 is CASSLLQLDPIYF. The DNA for the CDR3 is TGTGCCAGCAGCTTGTTACAGTTGGATCCCATATATTTT. Using reference TRBV5-8 and TRBJ1-3 for the parts outside the CDR3, the full variable domain is EAGVTQSPTHLIKTRGQQATLRCSPISGHTSVYWYQQALGLGLQFLLWYDEGEERNRGNFPPRFSGRQFPNYSSELNVNALELEDSALYLCASSLLQLDPIYFGEGSWLTVV.

The rearrangement links TRBV9 to TRBJ1-1; D perhaps matches TRBD1 (5 bases). Germline lookup yields CDR1 SGDLS and CDR2 YYNGEE. Trimming removed 0 bases from V and 1 base from J, with 10 bases in between. The CDR3 has 15 residues. The CDR3 region is CASSVEGTGNTEAFF. The DNA for the CDR3 is TGTGCCAGCAGCGTAGAGGGGACTGGGAACACTGAAGCTTTCTTT.

The CDR3 region has the DNA TGTGCCAGCAGCGAGGACAGTACCTACAATGAGCAGTTCTTC. Protein sequence: CASSEDSTYNEQFF. The chain couples TRBV6-1 to TRBJ2-1; D perhaps matches TRBD1 (6 bases). Trimming stripped 6 bases from V and 2 bases from J, with 11 bases between. The CDR3 sequence is 14 residues long. Looked up from germline, CDR1 is MNHNS and CDR2 is SASEGT.

The chain has TRBV7-2 and TRBJ2-3; the D is unclear. The CDR3 extends over 16 amino acids. Germline V CDR1 and CDR2: SGHTA, FQGNSA. Trimming shortened V by 5 bases and J by 0 bases, and 15 bases separated the two germline ends. CDR3 loop: CASSQQTEGSTDTQYF. CDR3 nucleotides: TGTGCCAGCAGCCAACAGACGGAAGGAAGCACAGATACGCAGTATTTT.

This clone occurred a few times. The chain combines TRBV28 with TRBJ1-6; possibly TRBD1 for D (6 bases). Deletions cut 5 bases from V and 7 bases from J, with 18 bases between. The CDR3 length is 16 residues. Germline lookup yields CDR1 MDHEN and CDR2 SYDVKM. The CDR3 is CASSPSGEGRNSPLHF. The CDR3 DNA is TGTGCCAGCAGTCCGTCAGGGGAAGGTAGGAATTCACCCCTCCACTTT.

CDR3: CASSIASAVRNEQFF. The CDR3 DNA sequence: TGTGCCAGTAGTATAGCGAGTGCCGTTCGGAATGAGCAGTTCTTC. The chain recombines TRBV19 with TRBJ2-1; D is uncertain. The CDR3 is 15 residues long. V was clipped by 1 base and J by 7 bases, with 14 bases between them. Per germline, CDR1 LNHDA and CDR2 SQIVND (reference sequence).

J is TRBJ2-1 and V is TRBV19, with 9 bases matching TRBD2. The CDR3 is 15 residues long. The V gene end was trimmed by 7 bases and the J gene end by 8 bases; junction bases not matched to a gene: 12. Germline V gene sequence: CDR1 LNHDA, CDR2 SQIVND (reference sequence). CDR3 residues: CASNGGRAGSHEQFF. In DNA form, the CDR3 reads TGTGCCAGTAATGGCGGGAGGGCCGGGTCGCATGAGCAGTTCTTC.

The rearrangement links TRBV15 to TRBJ2-6; tentative D call: TRBD2 (6 bases). The CDR3 is made up of 18 amino acids. Trimming took off 2 bases at V and 1 base at J, with 15 bases between the two ends. Per the germline V gene, CDR1 is LNHNV and CDR2 is YYDKDF (reference sequence). Written as DNA, the CDR3 is TGTGCCACCAGCAGAAGTTTGGGACTGTCTTCTGGGGCCAACGTCCTGACTTTC. This codes for CATSRSLGLSSGANVLTF.